What follows describes a single T cell receptor beta chain. The germline V gene has CDR1 SGHNT and CDR2 YYREEE (reference sequence). Trimming stripped 1 base from V and 4 bases from J, with 11 bases between. This CDR3 is 14 amino acids long. This record comes from a study of blood T cell repertoires in COVID-19. Study-level information: Material from acute and convalescent COVID-19 was sourced from the United States, Italy and Spain. T cells, B-cell-depleted T cells, or PBMCs supplied cDNA or gDNA.

Authors' methods: Amplification of reference gene primers was used by the study to estimate nucleated cell counts. Assay: immunoSEQ multiplex PCR; the TCRdb copy retains only in-frame clones and omits some. From that table come the V and J calls and clone size; the DNA was used to work out D and trimming. Of about 120,000 clones listed, just over 90% were seen once; the top ten hold under 2%. V and J are TRBV5-4 and TRBJ1-1, with TRBD1 as a possible D gene (6 bases). The sequencing sample was made of peripheral blood. The sequence was obtained from a human donor with active COVID-19. The donor label of this sample is uncertain. The DNA of the CDR3 is TGTGCCAGCAGCTTGACAGGGTTGACCACTGAAGCTTTCTTT. Translating gives CASSLTGLTTEAFF.